This T cell receptor (beta chain) was identified during a study of blood T cell repertoires in COVID-19 (dated by TCRdb to about 2020). The study in broad terms: The collaborator samples originated in the United States, Italy and Spain and spanned the acute and convalescent phases of COVID-19. The prospective study material was composed of cDNA or gDNA derived from T cells, B-cell-depleted T cells, or PBMCs. Deeply sampled blood TCRbeta repertoires from subjects exposed to, actively infected with, or recovered from COVID-19 were included in the dataset. A freely available public database, intended as a resource for researchers studying the immune response to SARS-CoV-2, is where the repertoires were released. Samples were obtained from the ongoing ImmuneRACE study (first 160 participants) and from over 1,000 subjects provided by 6 global collaborators. A de-identified subject ID, COVID-19 status, age in years and sex were almost always included in the sample metadata. Where HLA class I and class II types were available, the types were taken from metadata supplied by the sample provider, not from assay-based typing. Paper-wide results and their limitations: Clinical and demographic metadata were provided uncurated, with the amount varying by source and participant.

Worth noting for this clone: It has no known antigen specificity. The input lacks base qualities; no much larger clone sits a single base away.

TCRbeta CDR3 regions were amplified from genomic DNA by means of the immunoSEQ Assay, a bias-controlled multiplex PCR. As for the authors' bioinformatics: The number of nucleated cells in each sample was estimated by amplification of reference gene primers within the assay. To quantify the absolute abundance of each unique TCRbeta CDR3 rearrangement, sequence reads were collapsed and filtered. For each sample, productive Simpson clonality was calculated as the square root of Simpson's diversity index over productive rearrangements. The source is immuneACCESS, and TCRdb retained only in-frame sequences with V and J called. Part of the clones is not carried over; for the studies checked, unresolved V genes explain less than half of this, and the remainder is unexplained. The DNA gave D and trimming, while V, J and clone size come from that table. The sample profile shows around 250,000 clones; 75% to 90% of them were found once. In total, the top ten clones hold more than 3.5% of the sample.

Participants in the prospective study were aged about 18 to 90 years, lived in some 24 United States geographic areas, and enrolled through a virtual design. In the prospective study, participants were assigned to cohorts based on the clinical history participants reported in a screening survey and a study questionnaire. Recovered participants in ImmuneRACE Cohort 3 were defined as having two consecutive negative NP/OP PCR tests, clearance from a healthcare professional, or resolution of symptoms. In the prospective study, mobile phlebotomists collected whole blood, serum and a nasopharyngeal or oropharyngeal swab from each participant. Participants in the prospective study had the option to provide additional blood draws and questionnaires over a roughly 2-month period. Before DNA extraction, prospective study blood samples were shipped either frozen or at room temperature. From the germline V gene, CDR1 is MGHRA and CDR2 is YSYEKL. Measured from the cysteine to the phenylalanine, the CDR3 is 16 residues long. Just CDR3 DNA is preserved here, 48 bases in frame from base 1. At the junction V is shortened by 4 bases and J by 9 bases, with 22 bases in between.

The receptor comes from a woman aged 25-40 years who had recovered from COVID-19. Sequencing was performed on PBMCs or T cells enriched from blood (not recorded which). The chain links TRBV4-1 with TRBJ2-1; TRBD1 is a weak D gene call, 6 bases matching. The CDR3 is CASSPRTLKVGGEQFF. The bases are TGCGCCAGCAGCCCGCGCACCCTGAAAGTAGGGGGTGAGCAGTTCTTC.